Following are 20 T cell receptor beta chains from one sample sequenced in a study of cytomegalovirus exposure and HLA in healthy donors. The primer mix had 60 Vbeta and 13 Jbeta primers. Repertoires were generated with immunoSEQ multiplex PCR, while TCRdb's copy carries only in-frame clones and drops some. Here the sample spans approximately 190,000 clones, 70% being singletons. Source material: PBMCs. These receptors came from a man between 35 and 55 years old in good health and CMV-seropositive.

The V call is TRBV6-1, the J call TRBJ2-5, with 7 bases that match TRBD1. The end of the DNA is better explained by TRBJ2-7, so the J call may be wrong. There are 13 residues in the CDR3. Germline CDR1 reads MNHNS; CDR2 reads SASEGT. The chain's CDR3 is CASRGDSFYEQYF. In DNA, the CDR3 is TGTGCCAGCAGGGGGGACAGTTTCTACGAGCAGTACTTC.

This rearrangement joins TRBV10-1 to TRBJ1-1; D ambiguous. The CDR3 sequence is 15 residues long. Looked up from germline, CDR1 is WNHNN and CDR2 is SYGVQD (reference sequence). The V gene lost 4 bases and the J gene lost 0 bases, with 12 bases spanning the gap. DNA for the CDR3: TGCGCCAGCAGTGTTTCGGGAAATTTGAACACTGAAGCTTTCTTT. This sequence encodes CASSVSGNLNTEAFF.

This clone has just a few counts. The chain uses TRBV10-3 and TRBJ1-5, with 8 nucleotides matching TRBD1. The CDR3 loop spans 12 amino acids. The germline V gene encodes CDR1 ENHRY and CDR2 SYGVKD. With V trimmed by 10 bases and J by 7 bases, 6 bases remained unmatched. CDR3 in amino acids: CASGQGDQPQHF. The CDR3 bases are TGTGCCAGCGGACAGGGCGACCAGCCCCAGCATTTT.

J is TRBJ1-2 and V is TRBV9; 7 bases fit TRBD1. Germline V gene sequence: CDR1 SGDLS, CDR2 YYNGEE. The CDR3 spans 15 residues. The junction had 6 bases not matched to a gene; V was cut back by 4 bases and J by 0 bases. The CDR3, as DNA: TGTGCCAGCAGCCAAGGGACAGCCGCTAACTATGGCTACACCTTC. This sequence encodes CASSQGTAANYGYTF.

This chain links TRBV5-6 with TRBJ2-7, with 12 bases aligning to TRBD1. The CDR3 is made up of 16 amino acids. Germline V gene lookup returns CDR1 SGHDT and CDR2 YYEEEE. The V segment lost 3 bases and the J segment 4 bases; nucleotides outside the gene matches: 8. The CDR3 DNA follows: TGTGCCAGCAGCTCGGCCGGGACAGGGGGCAAGTACGAGCAGTACTTC. Translation gives CASSSAGTGGKYEQYF.

This sequence joins TRBV6-1 and TRBJ2-5; perhaps TRBD1 as D (5 bases). Trimming cost V 7 bases and J 2 bases, with 11 bases left between them. CDR1 is MNHNS, CDR2 SASEGT, per germline. The CDR3 length is 13 residues. In nucleotides, the CDR3 is TGTGCCAGCACCCTGGGGCCGCAAGAGACCCAGTACTTC. Its translation: CASTLGPQETQYF.

The rearrangement uses TRBV28 and TRBJ1-1; 9 bases are shared with TRBD1. The V and J ends lost 4 bases and 1 base, in that order; junction bases with no gene match: 4. The germline V gene has CDR1 MDHEN and CDR2 SYDVKM. There are 15 residues in the CDR3. The CDR3 protein is CASSSSGQGNTEAFF. The CDR3 nucleotides read TGTGCCAGCAGTTCCTCGGGACAGGGGAACACTGAAGCTTTCTTT. Complete variable domain (other parts from reference TRBV28 and TRBJ1-1): DVKVTQSSRYLVKRTGEKVFLECVQDMDHENMFWYRQDPGLGLRLIYFSYDVKMKEKGDIPEGYSVSREKKERFSLILESASTNQTSMYLCASSSSGQGNTEAFFGQGTRLTVV.

The gene calls are TRBV29-1 and TRBJ1-1; TRBD1 might be the D (6 bases). Germline CDR1 and CDR2: SQVTM and ANQGSEA. V gave up 3 bases and J gave up 4 bases, with 12 bases separating them. The CDR3 runs to 13 residues. The CDR3 DNA reads TGCAGCGTTGAGGGGGGGGCAGGCACTGAAGCTTTCTTT. Protein product: CSVEGGAGTEAFF.

The chain uses TRBV5-1 and TRBJ1-4; D is perhaps TRBD1 (5 bases). The CDR3 runs to 17 residues. With 0 bases removed from V and 1 base from J, the gap between germline ends came to 13 bases. The germline V gene encodes CDR1 SGHRS and CDR2 YFSETQ. The CDR3 reads CASSLAAGWETNEKLFF. CDR3 in DNA: TGCGCCAGCAGCTTGGCGGCAGGGTGGGAAACTAATGAAAAACTGTTTTTT.

This rearrangement joins TRBV7-2 to TRBJ1-1; the match to TRBD1 covers 7 bases. From germline, CDR1 is SGHTA and CDR2 FQGNSA. After removal of 3 bases from V and 5 bases from J, the junction contained 6 bases not matched to a gene. This CDR3 comprises 14 residues. The DNA for the CDR3 is TGTGCCAGCAGCTTGACAGGGTTAGAAACTGAAGCTTTCTTT. It translates to CASSLTGLETEAFF.

This chain uses TRBV25-1 with TRBJ2-3, with a weak D call TRBD2 (5 bases). Germline CDR1 reads MGHDK; CDR2 reads SYGVNS. This CDR3 contains 15 residues. V was clipped by 2 bases and J by 5 bases, with 14 bases between them. The CDR3 reads CASSEGFRAGDTQYF. CDR3 nucleotides: TGTGCCAGCAGTGAAGGGTTTCGGGCGGGAGATACGCAGTATTTT.

V gene TRBV2 combines with J gene TRBJ2-5; 7 bases fit TRBD2. Germline lookup yields CDR1 SNHLY and CDR2 FYNNEI. The CDR3 is 14 amino acids. J gave up 4 bases and V 5 bases, and 7 bases lay outside the gene matches. The CDR3 DNA sequence: TGTGCCAGCAGTTCCTCTAGCGGATCAGAGACCCAGTACTTC. Translating gives CASSSSSGSETQYF.

This clone appeared once. The J gene is TRBJ1-1, the V gene TRBV6-4; D is possibly TRBD1 (6 bases). The CDR3 consists of 13 residues. CDR1 is MRHNA, CDR2 SNTAGT, per germline. V was trimmed by 5 bases and J by 11 bases, leaving 18 bases between them. The CDR3 here is CASSLEGGMSAFF. The CDR3 nucleotides are TGTGCCAGCAGTTTGGAGGGGGGGATGAGCGCTTTCTTT.

This clone has more than one count but fewer than ten. The J gene is TRBJ1-2, the V gene TRBV19, with 7 bases identical to TRBD1. The CDR3 runs to 13 residues. Germline V CDR1 and CDR2: LNHDA, SQIVND (reference sequence). Trimming took 5 bases from V and 8 from J; bases not matched to a gene: 8. CDR3 sequence (DNA): TGTGCCAGTAGTTCGACAGGGCCGGGCGGCTACACCTTC. This sequence encodes CASSSTGPGGYTF.

The chain carries TRBV6-1 and TRBJ2-5; possible D gene TRBD2, 6 bases. The J call may be incorrect, as the DNA end agrees better with TRBJ2-7. The CDR3 extends over 16 amino acids. Germline V gene lookup returns CDR1 MNHNS and CDR2 SASEGT. The CDR3 nucleotides are TGTGCCAGCAGTGATAAGGGGAGGCGGGGACCCTACGAGCAGTACTTC. Its translation: CASSDKGRRGPYEQYF.

V and J are TRBV5-6 and TRBJ1-5, with TRBD1 matching over 8 bases. The CDR3 spans 16 residues. The J segment lost 4 bases and the V segment lost 4 bases, leaving 10 bases of the junction unmatched. Germline CDR1 reads SGHDT; CDR2 reads YYEEEE. The DNA of the CDR3 is TGTGCCAGCAGCCTCCGGACAGGGTCGACGAATCAGCCCCAGCATTTT. Translated, it gives CASSLRTGSTNQPQHF.

The rearrangement joins TRBV10-3 to TRBJ1-3; D not resolved. The CDR3 has 14 residues. V was cut by 2 bases and J by 3 bases, with 8 bases left in between. In germline, CDR1 is ENHRY, CDR2 SYGVKD. The CDR3 region has the DNA TGTGCCATCAGTGAGGCGGGGTTTGGAAACACCATATATTTT. The encoded protein is CAISEAGFGNTIYF.

This rearrangement joins TRBV6-5 to TRBJ2-5, with D possibly being TRBD2 (7 bases). The CDR3 has 14 residues. Germline CDR1 reads MNHEY; CDR2 reads SVGAGI. V dropped 7 bases and J dropped 4 bases, with 16 bases sitting between them. The CDR3 sequence: CASTPRGRRETQYF. CDR3 DNA sequence: TGTGCCAGCACCCCGCGGGGGCGGAGAGAGACCCAGTACTTC.

V and J are TRBV13 and TRBJ2-3, with 11 bases that match TRBD2. V lost 4 bases to trimming and J lost 7 bases; unmatched junction nucleotides: 10. The CDR3 covers 16 residues. CDR1 PRHDT and CDR2 FYEKMQ come from the germline V gene (reference sequence). The CDR3 protein is CASSSLAGGGDYTQYF. The DNA of the CDR3 is TGTGCCAGCAGCTCGCTAGCGGGGGGCGGGGACTATACGCAGTATTTT.

The V gene is TRBV4-1, the J gene TRBJ2-5; TRBD1 agrees at 7 bases. The end of the DNA is better explained by TRBJ2-7, so the J call may be wrong. Germline CDR1 is MGHRA and CDR2 is YSYEKL. The CDR3 extends over 16 amino acids. The CDR3, as DNA: TGCGCCAGCAGCCAAGCTTCCGGGACAGCATCCTACGAGCAGTACTTC. Amino acids: CASSQASGTASYEQYF.